This TCR beta chain was captured by sequencing in a study of T cells in Graves' hyperthyroidism and ophthalmopathy. Study conclusions and caveats: A model using 13 V-J features told ophthalmopathy apart from stable hyperthyroidism. Appearing also in blood were most of the thyroid clonotypes expanded above 0.001.

Those with hyperthyroidism were 18 to 65 years old, newly diagnosed, and ill for under 2 months. This clonotype was detected ten times or more. Antigen specificity is unknown. Germline CDR1 MNHNS, CDR2 SASEGT. Trimming took off 5 bases at V and 5 bases at J, with 11 bases between the two ends. The CDR3 is made up of 13 amino acids. RNA transcripts yielded amplified TCR beta CDR3 regions. The primer set for the first-round RT-PCR of the TCR CDR3 was HTBI. TCRdb re-analysed the multiplex PCR reads in MiXCR, keeping a single row per CDR3 protein. The data hold approximately 740,000 distinct CDR3 sequences, with less than 15% observed a single time.

The chain uses TRBV6-1 and TRBJ2-3; D gene unclear. The sample consisted of blood. This receptor was taken from a woman aged 18-30 years with Graves' hyperthyroidism. CDR3 loop: CASSSVAGDTQYF. As DNA, the CDR3 is TGTGCCAGCAGTTCGGTAGCTGGAGATACGCAGTATTTT.